Each of the 27 T cell receptor beta chains below was sequenced from the same sample in a study of Graves' ophthalmopathy and Graves' hyperthyroidism. Amplified material comprised TCR beta CDR3 regions derived from RNA transcripts. An initial RT-PCR round employing HTBI primers preceded a second-round multiplex PCR. TCRdb reprocessed the multiplex PCR reads with MiXCR, giving one entry per CDR3 protein. This table has about 740,000 distinct CDR3 sequences, roughly 41% appearing once. The source material was peripheral blood. These receptors all come from an adult man with Graves' ophthalmopathy.

The rearrangement joins TRBV25-1 to TRBJ2-5; TRBD1 aligns across 11 bases. The germline gives CDR1 MGHDK, CDR2 SYGVNS. J gave up 9 bases and V 6 bases, and 12 bases lay outside the gene matches. The CDR3 has 15 residues. The CDR3 DNA sequence: TGTGCCAGCAGCGGACAGGGGGCACCGAATCAGCCCCAGTACTTC. Residues: CASSGQGAPNQPQYF.

At least ten counts were recorded for this clonotype. The V gene is TRBV7-6, the J gene TRBJ2-2, with D maybe TRBD2 (5 bases). The length of the CDR3 is 13 residues. Germline V gene data show CDR1 as SGHVS and CDR2 as FNYEAQ. The germline V and J ends were trimmed by 4 bases and 4 bases, with 7 bases remaining between them. The CDR3 here is CASSSEGTGELFF. CDR3 coding DNA: TGTGCCAGCAGCTCCGAGGGCACCGGGGAGCTGTTTTTT.

This clonotype was picked up a small number of times. The gene calls are TRBV10-3 and TRBJ1-2; D gene uncertain. In germline, CDR1 is ENHRY, CDR2 SYGVKD. The CDR3 covers 13 residues. The germline V and J ends were trimmed by 10 bases and 8 bases, with 20 bases remaining between them. CDR3 DNA sequence: TGTGCCAGCAATACGGAAGTGCTGGGAGGCTACACCTTC. It is translated as CASNTEVLGGYTF.

This clonotype was recorded many times. V is TRBV13 and J is TRBJ2-6; TRBD2 might be the D (6 bases). The CDR3 length is 15 residues. Germline CDR1 PRHDT, CDR2 FYEKMQ (reference sequence). V was pared by 5 bases and J by 0 bases, with 8 bases between. The CDR3 reads CASSRENSGANVLTF. CDR3 coding DNA: TGTGCCAGCAGCCGGGAGAACTCTGGGGCCAACGTCCTGACTTTC.

This chain uses TRBV19 with TRBJ2-7; 10 bases fit TRBD2. Unmatched junction bases numbered 4, after V lost 6 bases and J lost 2 bases. Germline-derived CDR1 and CDR2 are LNHDA and SQIVND (reference sequence). This CDR3 spans 14 amino acids. The CDR3 DNA is TGTGCCAGTAGCTCTAGCGGGAGCCCCTACGAGCAGTACTTC. It yields the protein CASSSSGSPYEQYF. Filled out from reference TRBV19 and TRBJ2-7, the complete variable domain reads DGGITQSPKYLFRKEGQNVTLSCEQNLNHDAMYWYRQDPGQGLRLIYYSQIVNDFQKGDIAEGYSVSREKKESFPLTVTSAQKNPTAFYLCASSSSGSPYEQYFGPGTRLTVT.

This clonotype was detected many times. The chain combines TRBV29-1 with TRBJ1-1; maybe TRBD1 (6 bases). CDR1 is SQVTM, CDR2 ANQGSEA, per germline. The CDR3 consists of 13 residues. V was trimmed by 6 bases and J by 3 bases, leaving 14 bases between them. CDR3 sequence: CSVAGQLHTEAFF. The CDR3 bases are TGCAGCGTAGCCGGACAGCTGCACACTGAAGCTTTCTTT.

CDR3 residues: CASSLARNRGEKLFF. Here the CDR3 DNA reads TGTGCCAGCAGCTTAGCGAGGAACCGGGGTGAAAAACTGTTTTTT. V and J are TRBV7-9 and TRBJ1-4; no clear D gene. The CDR3 sequence is 15 residues long. In germline, CDR1 is SEHNR, CDR2 FQNEAQ (reference sequence). V lost 0 bases, J lost 7 bases, and 12 bases lay in between.

A few counts support this clonotype. The V gene is TRBV12-3 or TRBV12-4, the J gene TRBJ1-6, with 10 nucleotides matching TRBD1. V was clipped by 3 bases and J by 8 bases; unmatched bases: 7. The CDR3 has 16 amino acids. CDR3 residues: CASSFNMGQGHSPLHF. The DNA for the CDR3 is TGTGCCAGCAGTTTCAACATGGGACAGGGGCATTCACCCCTCCACTTT.

The V gene is TRBV7-9, the J gene TRBJ1-2, with 7 bases lining up with TRBD1. The CDR3 is 14 residues long. Germline V lookup: CDR1 SEHNR, CDR2 FQNEAQ (reference sequence). Trimming at V came to 5 bases and at J to 6 bases, leaving 9 bases not matched to a gene. The chain's CDR3 is CASSQDRTGNGYTF. CDR3 DNA sequence: TGTGCCAGCAGCCAAGACCGGACAGGAAATGGCTACACCTTC. Filled out from reference TRBV7-9 and TRBJ1-2, the complete variable domain reads DTGVSQNPRHKITKRGQNVTFRCDPISEHNRLYWYRQTLGQGPEFLTYFQNEAQLEKSRLLSDRFSAERPKGSFSTLEIQRTEQGDSAMYLCASSQDRTGNGYTFGSGTRLTVV.

A remark on this clonotype: Given a much more abundant clone one base away, this may be a read error. In this CDR3 the conserved last residue, phenylalanine or tryptophan, is missing, so a read error is likely. The genes are TRBV10-2 and TRBJ2-5; possible D gene TRBD2, 6 bases. This CDR3 spans 14 amino acids. V gave up 0 bases and J gave up 1 base, with 6 bases separating them. Germline-derived CDR1 and CDR2 are WSHSY and SAAADI. CDR3 bases: TGCGCCAGCAGTGAGTCGGAGGGCCAAGAGACCCAGTACCTC. Protein: CASSESEGQETQYL.

The chain uses TRBV25-1 and TRBJ2-2; D is unresolved. V gave up 6 bases and J gave up 6 bases, with 14 bases separating them. The CDR3 has 14 amino acids. Germline V CDR1 and CDR2: MGHDK, SYGVNS. CDR3 sequence (DNA): TGTGCCAGCAGCCAAGATCGAGGTTCCGGGGAGCTGTTTTTT. The encoded protein is CASSQDRGSGELFF.

Worth noting for this clonotype: Possible read error: a much larger clone is one base away. The chain employs TRBV19 and TRBJ1-6; perhaps TRBD1 as D (5 bases). Trimming took 5 bases from V and 8 from J, leaving 25 bases between them. Looked up from germline, CDR1 is LNHDA and CDR2 is SQIVND (reference sequence). The CDR3 contains 18 residues. Written as DNA, the CDR3 is TGTGCCAGTAGTGATATGCATACAGGCTTAACAGTGGATTCACCCCTCCACTTT. Translating it yields CASSDMHTGLTVDSPLHF.

For the CDR3, the DNA is TGTGCCAGCAGCTTGGTCCTAAGGGTCCAAGAGACCCAGTACTTC. Translated: CASSLVLRVQETQYF. The chain is built from TRBV5-6 and TRBJ2-5, with D unresolved. The CDR3 length is 15 residues. The germline gives CDR1 SGHDT, CDR2 YYEEEE. Trimming took off 0 bases at V and 1 base at J, with 10 bases between the two ends.

The chain carries TRBV7-9 and TRBJ2-5, with D possibly TRBD1 on 6 matching bases. Germline lookup yields CDR1 SEHNR and CDR2 FQNEAQ (reference sequence). V lost 6 bases and J lost 5, with 22 bases in between. The length of the CDR3 is 16 residues. This CDR3 reads CASSARGGQGMETQYF. CDR3 in DNA: TGTGCCAGCAGTGCTAGAGGGGGTCAGGGGATGGAGACCCAGTACTTC.

This chain links TRBV2 with TRBJ1-2; 7 nucleotides line up with TRBD1. The germline V gene encodes CDR1 SNHLY and CDR2 FYNNEI. Losses at the gene ends were 5 bases for V and 7 bases for J; bases not matched to a gene: 4. The CDR3 covers 12 residues. Written as DNA, the CDR3 is TGTGCCAGCAGTCGGACAGGAGTTGGCTACACCTTC. Its protein product is CASSRTGVGYTF.

The chain combines TRBV11-2 with TRBJ2-1, with D perhaps being TRBD1 or TRBD2 (5 bases each). With 3 bases removed from V and 9 bases from J, the gap between germline ends came to 12 bases. The germline gives CDR1 SGHAT, CDR2 FQNNGV. The CDR3 spans 13 residues. DNA of the CDR3: TGTGCCAGCAGCTTCTCGGGGCCTGCTGAGCAGTTCTTC. Translating gives CASSFSGPAEQFF.

This clonotype was detected many times. The rearrangement uses TRBV29-1 and TRBJ1-1; 7 bases line up with TRBD1. Germline assignment: CDR1 SQVTM and CDR2 ANQGSEA. This CDR3 contains 13 residues. V was pared by 0 bases and J by 4 bases, with 2 bases of the junction left unmatched. The CDR3, as DNA: TGCAGCGTTGAAGATCACAGGGGCACTGAAGCTTTCTTT. Amino acids: CSVEDHRGTEAFF.

This CDR3 is CASSHSWTSGSGANVLTF. The CDR3 nucleotides are TGTGCCAGCAGCCACTCCTGGACTAGCGGCTCTGGGGCCAACGTCCTGACTTTC. V gene TRBV4-2 combines with J gene TRBJ2-6, with 10 bases that match TRBD2. This CDR3 has 18 residues. The germline CDR1 and CDR2 sequences are LGHNA and YNFKEQ. Trimming took 3 bases from V and 0 from J; bases not matched to a gene: 5.

This clonotype was observed at least ten times. This sequence joins TRBV15 and TRBJ1-2; D remains unclear. The CDR3 covers 13 residues. Germline V lookup: CDR1 LNHNV, CDR2 YYDKDF (reference sequence). Trimming pared 7 bases from V and 5 bases from J, leaving 14 bases between. This CDR3 is CATTRRGGYGYTF. In DNA, the CDR3 is TGTGCCACCACCCGTCGTGGAGGGTATGGCTACACCTTC.

The rearrangement uses TRBV29-1 and TRBJ1-5; no reliable D call. This CDR3 contains 12 residues. Trimming took 8 bases from V and 0 from J, leaving 8 bases between them. CDR1 and CDR2 (germline): SQVTM, ANQGSEA. The CDR3 region has the DNA TGCAGCCTATACAGTAGCAATCAGCCCCAGCATTTT. Translated: CSLYSSNQPQHF. The full variable domain, completed using reference TRBV29-1 and TRBJ1-5, is SAVISQKPSRDICQRGTSLTIQCQVDSQVTMMFWYRQQPGQSLTLIATANQGSEATYESGFVIDKFPISRPNLTFSTLTVSNMSPEDSSIYLCSLYSSNQPQHFGDGTRLSIL.

The chain joins TRBV9 to TRBJ1-6; D is ambiguous. V was cut by 10 bases and J by 6 bases, with 14 bases left in between. The CDR3 sequence is 13 residues long. CDR1 and CDR2 (germline): SGDLS, YYNGEE. CDR3 loop: CAWRWQRNSPLHF. For the CDR3, the DNA is TGTGCCTGGAGGTGGCAGCGTAATTCACCCCTCCACTTT.

This clonotype was found once. The junction and the germline gene differ at one end; a read error may be behind it. The chain combines TRBV10-3 with TRBJ2-7, with 7 bases lining up with TRBD1. This CDR3 comprises 14 residues. In germline, CDR1 is ENHRY, CDR2 SYGVKD. CDR3 amino acids: CASSLTGLNGEQYF. CDR3 coding DNA: TGTGCCAGCAGTCTGACAGGGTTAAATGGGGAGCAGTACTTC.

Details on this clonotype: A junction boundary mismatches the germline segment, possibly from a read error. V gene TRBV10-3 combines with J gene TRBJ2-7; 7 bases match TRBD2. Germline values: CDR1 ENHRY, CDR2 SYGVKD. The CDR3 consists of 15 residues. CDR3 nucleotide sequence: TGTGCCAGCAGTTACTCATTAGCGGGTGGCTACGAGCAGTACTTC. It translates to CASSYSLAGGYEQYF.

The chain combines TRBV7-9 with TRBJ2-2; the D gene is possibly TRBD2 (5 bases). Germline CDR1 reads SEHNR; CDR2 reads FQNEAQ (reference sequence). The V and J ends lost 3 bases and 4 bases respectively, with 12 bases between them. The CDR3 covers 15 residues. The DNA of the CDR3 is TGTGCCAGCAGCTTGGACTCCCCAGTCACCGGGGAGCTGTTTTTT. This sequence encodes CASSLDSPVTGELFF. The full variable domain, completed using reference TRBV7-9 and TRBJ2-2, is DTGVSQNPRHKITKRGQNVTFRCDPISEHNRLYWYRQTLGQGPEFLTYFQNEAQLEKSRLLSDRFSAERPKGSFSTLEIQRTEQGDSAMYLCASSLDSPVTGELFFGEGSRLTVL.

In this sample, this clonotype turned up many times. The V call is TRBV28, the J call TRBJ1-6; D unresolved. CDR1 is MDHEN and CDR2 is SYDVKM in the germline V gene. This CDR3 has 13 amino acids. V was cut by 10 bases and J by 6 bases, with 13 bases left in between. The CDR3 reads CAILDRINSPLHF. CDR3 DNA: TGTGCCATCCTGGACCGAATTAATTCACCCCTCCACTTT.

This clonotype was detected only a few times. V usage is TRBV20-1 and J usage is TRBJ1-6; maybe TRBD1 (5 bases). V was shortened by 0 bases and J by 7 bases, with 10 bases between the two germline ends. Germline lookup yields CDR1 DFQATT and CDR2 SNEGSKA (reference sequence). This CDR3 is 14 amino acids long. In DNA, the CDR3 is TGCAGTGCTAGAGACCTCGGGGACAATTCACCCCTCCACTTT. Its protein is CSARDLGDNSPLHF.

The V and J genes are TRBV20-1 and TRBJ2-7, with D perhaps TRBD1 (6 bases). The length of the CDR3 is 15 residues. Germline CDR1 DFQATT, CDR2 SNEGSKA (reference sequence). V was cut by 0 bases and J by 2 bases, with 14 bases left in between. CDR3: CSARDKGDGPYEQYF. Written as DNA, the CDR3 is TGCAGTGCTAGAGATAAGGGGGACGGCCCCTACGAGCAGTACTTC.